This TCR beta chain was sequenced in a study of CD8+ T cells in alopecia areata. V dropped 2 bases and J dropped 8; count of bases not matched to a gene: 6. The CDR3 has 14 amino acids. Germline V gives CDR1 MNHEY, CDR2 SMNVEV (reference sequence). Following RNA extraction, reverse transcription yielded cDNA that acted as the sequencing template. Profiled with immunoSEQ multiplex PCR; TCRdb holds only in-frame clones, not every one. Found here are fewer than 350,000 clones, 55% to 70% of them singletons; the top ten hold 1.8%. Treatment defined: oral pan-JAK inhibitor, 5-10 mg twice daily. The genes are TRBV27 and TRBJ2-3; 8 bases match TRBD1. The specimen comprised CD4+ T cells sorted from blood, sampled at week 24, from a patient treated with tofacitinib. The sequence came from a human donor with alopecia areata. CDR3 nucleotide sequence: TGTGCCAGCAGTTTAAACAGGGGGGCTGGTACGCAGTATTTT. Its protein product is CASSLNRGAGTQYF.